This TCR beta chain was sequenced during a study of cytomegalovirus exposure and HLA in healthy donors. Study-wide results and limits: Later findings reportedly placed an Asian-associated ancestry cluster below the approximately 670-donor mean for N-insertions. Investigators reported 164 TCR beta chains as tied to cytomegalovirus.

On this clone itself: Its antigen remains unknown.

The germline V gene encodes CDR1 MNHEY and CDR2 SMNVEV (reference sequence). V shed 3 bases and J shed 9 bases, with 15 bases lying between them. This CDR3 has 15 amino acids. Researchers ran the PCR with 60 Vbeta and 13 Jbeta primers. Data came from immunoSEQ multiplex PCR; TCRdb stores just in-frame clones and leaves some out. The table records approximately 250,000 clones, roughly 73% of them present only once. The gene calls are TRBV27 and TRBJ1-6, with D perhaps matching TRBD1 (6 bases). Material for sequencing was PBMCs. This receptor was identified in a boy younger than 18 in good health and CMV-seronegative. This CDR3 is CASSFKYRDPSPLHF. CDR3 coding DNA: TGTGCCAGCAGTTTTAAGTACAGGGACCCTTCACCCCTCCACTTT.